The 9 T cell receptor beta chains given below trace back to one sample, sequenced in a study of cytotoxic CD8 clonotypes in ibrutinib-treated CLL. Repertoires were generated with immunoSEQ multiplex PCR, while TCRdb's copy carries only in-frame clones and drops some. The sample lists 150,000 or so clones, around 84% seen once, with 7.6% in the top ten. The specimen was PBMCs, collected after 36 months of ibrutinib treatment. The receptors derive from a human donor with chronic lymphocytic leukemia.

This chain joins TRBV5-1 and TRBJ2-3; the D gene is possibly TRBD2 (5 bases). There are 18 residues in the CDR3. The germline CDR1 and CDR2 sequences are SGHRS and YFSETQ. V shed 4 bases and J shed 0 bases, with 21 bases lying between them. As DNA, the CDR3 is TGCGCCAGCAGCCCCAGTACCAGACTACAGACTAGCACAGATACGCAGTATTTT. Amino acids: CASSPSTRLQTSTDTQYF.

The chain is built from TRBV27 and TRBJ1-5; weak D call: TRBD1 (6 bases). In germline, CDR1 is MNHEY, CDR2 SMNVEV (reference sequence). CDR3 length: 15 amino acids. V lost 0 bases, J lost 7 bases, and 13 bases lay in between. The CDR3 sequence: CASSLSWGAWQPQHF. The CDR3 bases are TGTGCCAGCAGTTTATCGTGGGGGGCCTGGCAGCCCCAGCATTTT.

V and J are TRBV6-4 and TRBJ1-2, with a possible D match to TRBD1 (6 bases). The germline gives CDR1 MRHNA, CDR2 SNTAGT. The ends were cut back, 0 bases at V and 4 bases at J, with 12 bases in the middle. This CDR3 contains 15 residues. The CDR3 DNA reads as TGTGCCAGCAGTGACTCCTTCGACAGGCTCTATGGCTACACCTTC. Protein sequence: CASSDSFDRLYGYTF.

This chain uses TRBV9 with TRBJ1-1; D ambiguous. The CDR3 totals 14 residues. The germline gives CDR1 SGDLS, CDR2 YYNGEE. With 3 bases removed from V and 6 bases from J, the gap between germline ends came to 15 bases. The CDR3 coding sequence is TGTGCCAGCAGCGAGCCCCCGGGGAGTGCTGAAGCTTTCTTT. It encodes CASSEPPGSAEAFF.

The CDR3 reads CASSPRTETYEQYF. The CDR3 nucleotides are TGTGCCAGCAGTCCGCGGACAGAAACCTACGAGCAGTACTTC. The V gene is TRBV27, the J gene TRBJ2-7, with a weak D call TRBD1 (6 bases). CDR3 size: 14 residues. Germline V gene sequence: CDR1 MNHEY, CDR2 SMNVEV (reference sequence). V lost 5 bases and J lost 2, with 13 bases in between.

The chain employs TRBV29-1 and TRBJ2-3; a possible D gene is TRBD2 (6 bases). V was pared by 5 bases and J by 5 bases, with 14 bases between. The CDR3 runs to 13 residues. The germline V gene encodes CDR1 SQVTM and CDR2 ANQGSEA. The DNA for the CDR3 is TGCAGCGTTAACCGACTAGTGGAAGATACGCAGTATTTT. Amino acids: CSVNRLVEDTQYF.

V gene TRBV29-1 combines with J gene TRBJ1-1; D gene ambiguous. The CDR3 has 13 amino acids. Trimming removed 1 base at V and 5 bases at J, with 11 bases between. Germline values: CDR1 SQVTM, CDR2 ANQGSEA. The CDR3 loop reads CSVEGRWMTEAFF. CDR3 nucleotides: TGCAGCGTTGAAGGGCGTTGGATGACTGAAGCTTTCTTT.

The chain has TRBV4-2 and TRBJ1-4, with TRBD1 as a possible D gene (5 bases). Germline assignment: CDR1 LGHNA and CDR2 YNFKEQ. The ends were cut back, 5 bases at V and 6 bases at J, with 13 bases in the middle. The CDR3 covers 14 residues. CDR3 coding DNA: TGTGCCAGCAGCAGCAGGGAGGGTGATGAAAAACTGTTTTTT. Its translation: CASSSREGDEKLFF.

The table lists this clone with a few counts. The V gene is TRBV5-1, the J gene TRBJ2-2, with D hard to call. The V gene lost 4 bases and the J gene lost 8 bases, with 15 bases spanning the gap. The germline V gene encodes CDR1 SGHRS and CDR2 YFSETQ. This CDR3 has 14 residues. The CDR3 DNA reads TGCGCCAGCAGCAGGGCTAGTTCTTCTGGGGAGCTGTTTTTT. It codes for CASSRASSSGELFF.